The T cell receptor (beta chain) described here comes from a study of regulatory T cells in long-lasting Graves disease. Looking at the study overall: Over 5 years of antithyroid drugs with positive TSH receptor antibodies was taken to mean persistent Graves' disease.

The CDR3 runs to 15 residues. V lost 5 bases and J lost 2, with 15 bases in between. Study-wide points: Persistent disease preferred TRBV28, TRBJ1-2 and TRBJ2-5; new disease, TRBV20-1 and TRBJ2-1.

CDR3 regions were amplified by Arm-PCR using iRepertoire HTBI primers to build TCR beta libraries. Each CDR3 protein is one row after TCRdb ran MiXCR on the multiplex PCR reads. The repertoire holds about 430,000 distinct CDR3 sequences, with about 21% as singletons. Time point given: persistent/refractory GD, antithyroid drugs over 5 years with positive TRAb. There was RNA extracted from PBMCs, and the TCR library was made from it. Graves' disease was diagnosed by American Thyroid Association guidelines. Xi'an, China, was home to the endocrinology department that provided patients. This clonotype was counted many times. Its antigen is undetermined.

V usage is TRBV12-3 or TRBV12-4 and J usage is TRBJ2-5, with a possible D match to TRBD1 (6 bases). The sequence was obtained from a female donor with Graves disease. The sample consisted of peripheral blood mononuclear cells (PBMCs), taken when the disease was refractory, from a patient treated with antithyroid drugs. CDR3: CASSTDPGQQETQYF. CDR3 DNA: TGTGCCAGCAGTACTGATCCGGGACAACAAGAGACCCAGTACTTC.